This T cell receptor beta chain was identified during a study of T cells in Graves' hyperthyroidism and ophthalmopathy. On the study more broadly: Staff took peripheral blood when the initial diagnosis was made, before any treatment began.

Study-wide findings and caveats: Among thyroid clonotypes expanded above 0.001, most also appeared in blood.

Trimming at V came to 5 bases and at J to 6 bases, leaving 16 bases not matched to a gene. Per the germline V gene, CDR1 is SGHTA and CDR2 is FQGNSA. The CDR3 runs 17 residues. There were TCR beta CDR3 regions amplified from RNA transcripts. Carried out on the TCR CDR3, a first-round RT-PCR used the HTBI primer set. TCRdb reprocessed the multiplex PCR reads with MiXCR, giving one entry per CDR3 protein. Of about 640,000 distinct CDR3 sequences listed, roughly 20% are singletons. Exclusion of patients followed from uncontrolled infection, other autoimmune disease, pregnancy or lactation. PBMCs were sourced from approximately 9.3 ml fresh peripheral blood. This clonotype was picked up many times. Its cognate antigen is unknown.

This rearrangement joins TRBV7-2 to TRBJ2-1, with 7 positions matching TRBD2. Sample: blood. This sequence originates from a man under 40 with Graves' ophthalmopathy. The CDR3 DNA reads TGTGCCAGCAGCCCCCGGACTAGTGGGAGTACCCGCAATGAGCAGTTCTTC. As protein: CASSPRTSGSTRNEQFF.